The T cell receptor beta chain described here comes from a study of cytomegalovirus exposure and HLA in healthy donors. Healthy donors of bone marrow made up the group. In the PCR, 60 Vbeta and 13 Jbeta primers were used. Some clones are missing from TCRdb's copy, which holds only in-frame ones; the method was immunoSEQ multiplex PCR. The sample includes approximately 180,000 clones, 65% to 80% of them seen just once. The germline V gene encodes CDR1 MNHNS and CDR2 SASEGT. The CDR3 is 15 residues long. Trimming cost V 8 bases and J 1 base, with 15 bases left between them. The sequenced material came from PBMCs. The rearrangement links TRBV6-1 to TRBJ1-3; tentative D call: TRBD1 (6 bases). The receptor comes from a woman aged 40 to 55 in good health and CMV-seronegative. The CDR3 coding sequence is TGTGCCAGCGGGGAGGGGGGATGGTCTGGAAACACCATATATTTT. It is translated as CASGEGGWSGNTIYF.